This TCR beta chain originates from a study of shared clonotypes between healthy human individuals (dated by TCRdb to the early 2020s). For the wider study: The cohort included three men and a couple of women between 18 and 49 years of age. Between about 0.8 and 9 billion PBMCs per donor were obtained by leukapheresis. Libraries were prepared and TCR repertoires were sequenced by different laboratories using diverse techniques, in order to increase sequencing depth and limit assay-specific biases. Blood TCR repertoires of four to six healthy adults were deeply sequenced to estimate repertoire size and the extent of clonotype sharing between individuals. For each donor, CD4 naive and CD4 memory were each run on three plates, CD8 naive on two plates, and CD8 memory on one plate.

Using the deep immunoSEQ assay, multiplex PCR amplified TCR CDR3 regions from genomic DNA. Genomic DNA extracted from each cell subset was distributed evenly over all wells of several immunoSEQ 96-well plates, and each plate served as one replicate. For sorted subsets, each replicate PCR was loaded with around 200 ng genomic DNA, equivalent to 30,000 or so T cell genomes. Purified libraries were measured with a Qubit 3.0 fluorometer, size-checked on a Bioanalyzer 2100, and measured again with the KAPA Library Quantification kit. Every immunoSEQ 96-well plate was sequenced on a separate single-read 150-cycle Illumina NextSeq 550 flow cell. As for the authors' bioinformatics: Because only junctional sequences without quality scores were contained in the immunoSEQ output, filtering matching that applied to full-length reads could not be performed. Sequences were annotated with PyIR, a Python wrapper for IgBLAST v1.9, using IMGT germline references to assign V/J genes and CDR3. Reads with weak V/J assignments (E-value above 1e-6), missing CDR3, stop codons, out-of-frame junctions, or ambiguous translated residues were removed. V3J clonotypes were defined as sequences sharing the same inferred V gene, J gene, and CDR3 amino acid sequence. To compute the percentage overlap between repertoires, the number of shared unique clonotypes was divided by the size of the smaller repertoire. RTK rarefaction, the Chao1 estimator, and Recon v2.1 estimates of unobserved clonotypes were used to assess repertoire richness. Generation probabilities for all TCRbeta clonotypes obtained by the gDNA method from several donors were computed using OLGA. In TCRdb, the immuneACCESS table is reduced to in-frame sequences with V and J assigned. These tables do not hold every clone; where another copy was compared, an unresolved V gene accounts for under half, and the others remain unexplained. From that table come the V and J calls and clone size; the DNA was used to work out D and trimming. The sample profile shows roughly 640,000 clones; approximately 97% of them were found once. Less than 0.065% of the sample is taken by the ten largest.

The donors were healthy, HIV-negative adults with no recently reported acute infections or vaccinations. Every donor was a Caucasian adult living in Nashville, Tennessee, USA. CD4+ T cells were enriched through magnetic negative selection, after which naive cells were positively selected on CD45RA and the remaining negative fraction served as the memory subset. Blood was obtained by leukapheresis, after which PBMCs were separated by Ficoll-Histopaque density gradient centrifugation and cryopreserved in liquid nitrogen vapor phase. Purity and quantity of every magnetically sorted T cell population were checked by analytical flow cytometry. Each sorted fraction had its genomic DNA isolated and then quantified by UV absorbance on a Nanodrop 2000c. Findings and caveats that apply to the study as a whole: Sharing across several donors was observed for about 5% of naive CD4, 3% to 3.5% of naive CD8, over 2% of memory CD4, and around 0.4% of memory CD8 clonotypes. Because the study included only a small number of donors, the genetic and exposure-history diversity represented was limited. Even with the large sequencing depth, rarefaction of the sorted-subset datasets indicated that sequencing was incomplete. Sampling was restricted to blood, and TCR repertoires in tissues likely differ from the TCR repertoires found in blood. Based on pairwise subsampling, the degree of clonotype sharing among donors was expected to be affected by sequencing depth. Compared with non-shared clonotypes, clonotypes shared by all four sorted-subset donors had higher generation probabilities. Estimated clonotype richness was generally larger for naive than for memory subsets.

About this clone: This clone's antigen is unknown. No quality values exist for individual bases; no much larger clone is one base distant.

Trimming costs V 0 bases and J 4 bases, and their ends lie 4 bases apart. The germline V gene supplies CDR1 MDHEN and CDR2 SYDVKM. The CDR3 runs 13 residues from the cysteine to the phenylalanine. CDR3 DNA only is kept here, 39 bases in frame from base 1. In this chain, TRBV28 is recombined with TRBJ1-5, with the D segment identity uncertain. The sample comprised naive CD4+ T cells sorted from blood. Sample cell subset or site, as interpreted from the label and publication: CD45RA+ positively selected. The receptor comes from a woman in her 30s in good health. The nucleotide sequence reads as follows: TGTGCCAGCAGTTTATGGGGTAATCAGCCCCAGCATTTT. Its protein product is CASSLWGNQPQHF.